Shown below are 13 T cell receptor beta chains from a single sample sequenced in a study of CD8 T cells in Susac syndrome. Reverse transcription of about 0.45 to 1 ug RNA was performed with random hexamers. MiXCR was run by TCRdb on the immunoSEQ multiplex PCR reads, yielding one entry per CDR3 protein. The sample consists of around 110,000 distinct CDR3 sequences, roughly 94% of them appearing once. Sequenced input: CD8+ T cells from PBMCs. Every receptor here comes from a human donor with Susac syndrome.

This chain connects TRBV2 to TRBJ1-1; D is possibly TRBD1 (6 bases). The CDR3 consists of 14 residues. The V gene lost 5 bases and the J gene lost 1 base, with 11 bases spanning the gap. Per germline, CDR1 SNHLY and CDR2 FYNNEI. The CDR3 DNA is TGTGCCAGCAGTCGCCGGGACAAGAACACTGAAGCTTTCTTT. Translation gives CASSRRDKNTEAFF.

CDR3 in amino acids: CSATGDSLHGSTEAFF. The CDR3 DNA is TGCAGTGCTACCGGGGACAGCCTACATGGGAGCACTGAAGCTTTCTTT. The chain has TRBV20-1 and TRBJ1-1; 7 bases line up with TRBD1. The germline gives CDR1 DFQATT, CDR2 SNEGSKA (reference sequence). V gave up 4 bases and J gave up 4 bases; unmatched junction bases: 15. The CDR3 totals 16 residues.

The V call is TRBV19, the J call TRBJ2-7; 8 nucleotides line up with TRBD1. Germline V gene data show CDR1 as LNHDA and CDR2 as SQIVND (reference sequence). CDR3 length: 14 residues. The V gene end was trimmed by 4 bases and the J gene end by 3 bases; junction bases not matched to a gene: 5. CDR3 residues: CASSSPGTGYEQYF. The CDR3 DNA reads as TGTGCCAGTAGTAGTCCCGGGACAGGCTACGAGCAGTACTTC.

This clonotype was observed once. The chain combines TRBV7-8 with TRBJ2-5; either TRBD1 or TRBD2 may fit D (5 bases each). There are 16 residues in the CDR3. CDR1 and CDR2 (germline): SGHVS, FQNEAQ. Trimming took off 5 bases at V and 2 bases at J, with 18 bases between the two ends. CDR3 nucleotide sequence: TGTGCCAGCAGCCCCCATCCTCCGGGGCTACAAGAGACCCAGTACTTC. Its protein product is CASSPHPPGLQETQYF.

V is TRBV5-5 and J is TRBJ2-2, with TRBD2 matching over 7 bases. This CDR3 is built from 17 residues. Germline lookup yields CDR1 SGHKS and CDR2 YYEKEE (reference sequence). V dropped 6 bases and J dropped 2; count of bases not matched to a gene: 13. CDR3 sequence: CASIPGLGDYNTGELFF. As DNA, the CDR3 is TGTGCCAGCATACCTGGGTTGGGGGACTACAACACCGGGGAGCTGTTTTTT. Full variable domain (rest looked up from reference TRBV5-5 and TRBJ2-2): DAGVTQSPTHLIKTRGQQVTLRCSPISGHKSVSWYQQVLGQGPQFIFQYYEKEERGRGNFPDRFSARQFPNYSSELNVNALLLGDSALYLCASIPGLGDYNTGELFFGEGSRLTVL.

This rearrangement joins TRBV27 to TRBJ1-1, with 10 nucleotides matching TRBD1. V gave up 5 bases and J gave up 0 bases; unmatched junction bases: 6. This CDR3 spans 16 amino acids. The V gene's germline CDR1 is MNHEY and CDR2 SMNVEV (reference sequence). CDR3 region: CASSERDRGLNTEAFF. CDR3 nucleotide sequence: TGTGCCAGCAGTGAGAGGGACAGGGGTTTGAACACTGAAGCTTTCTTT.

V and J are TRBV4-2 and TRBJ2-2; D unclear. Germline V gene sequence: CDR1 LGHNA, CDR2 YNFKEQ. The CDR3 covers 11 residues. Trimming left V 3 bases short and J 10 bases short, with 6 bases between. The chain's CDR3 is CASSHGSELFF. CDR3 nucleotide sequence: TGTGCCAGCAGCCATGGCTCGGAGCTGTTTTTT.

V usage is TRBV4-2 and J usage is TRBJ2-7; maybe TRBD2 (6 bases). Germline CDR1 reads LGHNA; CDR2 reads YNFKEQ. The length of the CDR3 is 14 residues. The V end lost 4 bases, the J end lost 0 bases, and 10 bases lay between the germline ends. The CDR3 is CASSPEGSSYEQYF. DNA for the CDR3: TGTGCCAGCAGCCCGGAGGGAAGCTCCTACGAGCAGTACTTC.

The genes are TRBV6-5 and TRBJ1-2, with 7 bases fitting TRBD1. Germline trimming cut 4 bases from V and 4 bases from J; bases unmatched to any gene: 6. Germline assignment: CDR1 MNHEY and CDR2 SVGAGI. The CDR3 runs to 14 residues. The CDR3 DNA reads TGTGCCAGCAGTTTCCCGGGACAGAGCTATGGCTACACCTTC. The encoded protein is CASSFPGQSYGYTF.

The CDR3 region is CASSEYRRDRGYTEAFF. The CDR3 DNA follows: TGTGCCAGCAGTGAATATAGGCGGGACAGGGGCTACACTGAAGCTTTCTTT. This rearrangement joins TRBV25-1 to TRBJ1-1; TRBD1 matches at 10 bases. CDR3 length: 17 amino acids. The V and J ends lost 0 bases and 3 bases, in that order; junction bases with no gene match: 7. Germline CDR1 is MGHDK and CDR2 is SYGVNS.

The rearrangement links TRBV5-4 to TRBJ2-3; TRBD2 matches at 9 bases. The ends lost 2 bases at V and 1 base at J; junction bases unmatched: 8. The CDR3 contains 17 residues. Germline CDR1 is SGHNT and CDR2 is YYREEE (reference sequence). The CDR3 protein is CASSLLPAGGGTDTQYF. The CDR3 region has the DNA TGTGCCAGCAGCTTACTACCAGCGGGGGGAGGCACAGATACGCAGTATTTT.

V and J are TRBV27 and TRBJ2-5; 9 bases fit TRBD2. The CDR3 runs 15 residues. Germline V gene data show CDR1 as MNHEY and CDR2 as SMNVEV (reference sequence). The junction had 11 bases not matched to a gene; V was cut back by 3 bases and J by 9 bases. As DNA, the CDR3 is TGTGCCAGCAGTTTGAGTAGCGGGGGTGTTCGGGCCCAGTACTTC. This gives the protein CASSLSSGGVRAQYF.

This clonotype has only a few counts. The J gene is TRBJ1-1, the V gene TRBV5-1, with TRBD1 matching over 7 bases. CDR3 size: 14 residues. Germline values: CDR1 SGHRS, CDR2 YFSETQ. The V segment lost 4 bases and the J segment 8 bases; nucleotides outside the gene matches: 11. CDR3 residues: CASSIRTGEQEAFF. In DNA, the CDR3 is TGCGCCAGCAGCATAAGGACAGGTGAACAAGAAGCTTTCTTT.